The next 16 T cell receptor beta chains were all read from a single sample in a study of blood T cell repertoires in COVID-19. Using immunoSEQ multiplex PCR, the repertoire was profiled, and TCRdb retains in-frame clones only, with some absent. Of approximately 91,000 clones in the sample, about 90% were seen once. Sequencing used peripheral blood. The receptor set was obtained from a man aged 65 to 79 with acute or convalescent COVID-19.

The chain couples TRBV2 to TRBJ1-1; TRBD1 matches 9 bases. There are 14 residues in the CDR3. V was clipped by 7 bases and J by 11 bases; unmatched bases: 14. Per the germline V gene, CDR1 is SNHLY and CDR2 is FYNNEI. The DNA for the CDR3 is TGTGCCAGCAATGAGGGTACGACAGGGGGTGGCGCTTTCTTT. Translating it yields CASNEGTTGGGAFF.

The CDR3 bases are TGTGCCAGCAGCTATTCGTCCGGGCGCAGGGGCGAGCAGTACTTC. This translates into CASSYSSGRRGEQYF. The rearrangement links TRBV7-9 to TRBJ2-7, with D possibly TRBD1 on 6 matching bases. CDR3 length equals 15 residues. Trimming left V 4 bases short and J 6 bases short, with 19 bases between. Germline values: CDR1 SEHNR, CDR2 FQNEAQ (reference sequence).

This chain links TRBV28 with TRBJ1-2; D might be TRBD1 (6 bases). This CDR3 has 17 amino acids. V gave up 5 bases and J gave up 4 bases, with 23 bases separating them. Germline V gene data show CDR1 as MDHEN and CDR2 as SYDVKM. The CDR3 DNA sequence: TGTGCCAGCAGTCACCTCGACCCCGGACAGATAATCTATGGCTACACCTTC. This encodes CASSHLDPGQIIYGYTF.

The CDR3 region has the DNA TGTGCCAGCAGTCCCCTCTCTGGGGCCAACGTCCTGACTTTC. The encoded protein is CASSPLSGANVLTF. This chain links TRBV27 with TRBJ2-6; D ambiguous. Germline-derived CDR1 and CDR2 are MNHEY and SMNVEV (reference sequence). Trimming took 5 bases from V and 0 from J, leaving 5 bases between them. The length of the CDR3 is 14 residues.

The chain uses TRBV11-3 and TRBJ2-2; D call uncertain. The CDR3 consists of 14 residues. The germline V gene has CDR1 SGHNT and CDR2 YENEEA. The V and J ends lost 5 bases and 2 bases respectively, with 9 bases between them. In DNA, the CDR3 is TGTGCCAGCAGCCCTAATTCTAACACCGGGGAGCTGTTTTTT. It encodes CASSPNSNTGELFF. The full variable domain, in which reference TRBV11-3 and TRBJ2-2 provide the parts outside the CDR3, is EAGVVQSPRYKIIEKKQPVAFWCNPISGHNTLYWYLQNLGQGPELLIRYENEEAVDDSQLPKDRFSAERLKGVDSTLKIQPAELGDSAVYLCASSPNSNTGELFFGEGSRLTVL.

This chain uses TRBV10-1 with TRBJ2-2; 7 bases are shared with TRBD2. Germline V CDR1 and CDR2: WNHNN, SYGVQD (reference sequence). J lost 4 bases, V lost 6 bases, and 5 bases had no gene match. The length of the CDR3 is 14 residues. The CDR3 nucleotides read TGCGCCAGCAGCCCGGGGGGAGGCACCGGGGAGCTGTTTTTT. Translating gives CASSPGGGTGELFF.

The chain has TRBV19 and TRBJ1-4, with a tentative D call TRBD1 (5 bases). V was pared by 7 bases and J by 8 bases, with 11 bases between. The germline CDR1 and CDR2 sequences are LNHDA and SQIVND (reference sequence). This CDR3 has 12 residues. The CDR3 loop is CASTQGGEKLFF. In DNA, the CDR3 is TGTGCCAGTACGCAGGGCGGAGAAAAACTGTTTTTT.

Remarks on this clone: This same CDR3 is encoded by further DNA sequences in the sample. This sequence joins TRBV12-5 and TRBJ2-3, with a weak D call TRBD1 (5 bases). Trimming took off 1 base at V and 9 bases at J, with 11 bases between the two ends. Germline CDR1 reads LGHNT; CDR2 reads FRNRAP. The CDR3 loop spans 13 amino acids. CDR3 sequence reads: CASGLDLQGTQYF. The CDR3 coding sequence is TGTGCTAGTGGTTTGGACCTTCAGGGCACGCAGTATTTT.

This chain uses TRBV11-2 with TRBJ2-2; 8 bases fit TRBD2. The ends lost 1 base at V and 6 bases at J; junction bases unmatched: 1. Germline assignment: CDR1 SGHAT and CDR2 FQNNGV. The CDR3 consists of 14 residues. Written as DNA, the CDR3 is TGTGCCAGCAGCTTAGCGGGGGGGCCCGGGGAGCTGTTTTTT. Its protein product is CASSLAGGPGELFF.

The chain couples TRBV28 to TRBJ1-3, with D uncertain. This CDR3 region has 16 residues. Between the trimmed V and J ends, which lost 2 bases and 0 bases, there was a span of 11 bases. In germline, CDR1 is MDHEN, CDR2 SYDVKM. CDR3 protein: CASSLSTRISGNTIYF. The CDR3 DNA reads TGTGCCAGCAGTTTAAGTACGAGGATCTCTGGAAACACCATATATTTT.

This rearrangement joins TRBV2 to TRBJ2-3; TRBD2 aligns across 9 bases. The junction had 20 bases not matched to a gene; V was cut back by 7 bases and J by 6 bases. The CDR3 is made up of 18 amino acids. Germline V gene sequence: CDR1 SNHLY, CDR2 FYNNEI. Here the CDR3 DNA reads TGTGCCAGCATGGGACCAGCGGGGGGACCCCAAAACAGCGATACGCAGTATTTT. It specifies CASMGPAGGPQNSDTQYF.

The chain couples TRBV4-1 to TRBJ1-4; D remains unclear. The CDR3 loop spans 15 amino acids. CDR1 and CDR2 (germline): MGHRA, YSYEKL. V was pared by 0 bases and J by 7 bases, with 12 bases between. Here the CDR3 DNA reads TGCGCCAGCAGCCAAGATAGTGGGAGATTTGAAAAACTGTTTTTT. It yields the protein CASSQDSGRFEKLFF.

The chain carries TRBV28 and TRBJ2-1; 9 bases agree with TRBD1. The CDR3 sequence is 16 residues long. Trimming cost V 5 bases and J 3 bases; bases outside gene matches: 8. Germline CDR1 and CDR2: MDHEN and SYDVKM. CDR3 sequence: CASSPYRDRVYNEQFF. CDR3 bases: TGTGCCAGCAGTCCGTACCGGGACAGGGTCTACAATGAGCAGTTCTTC.

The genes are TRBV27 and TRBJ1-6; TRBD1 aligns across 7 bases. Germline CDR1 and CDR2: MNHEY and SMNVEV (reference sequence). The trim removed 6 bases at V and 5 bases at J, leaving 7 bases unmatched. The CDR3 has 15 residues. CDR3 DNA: TGTGCCAGCAGAATCTACAGGGGAGATAATTCACCCCTCCACTTT. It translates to CASRIYRGDNSPLHF.

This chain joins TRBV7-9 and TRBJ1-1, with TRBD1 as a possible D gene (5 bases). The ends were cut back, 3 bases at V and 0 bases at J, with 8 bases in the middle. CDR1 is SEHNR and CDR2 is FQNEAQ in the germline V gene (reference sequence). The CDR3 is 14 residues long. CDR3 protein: CASSFGRVNTEAFF. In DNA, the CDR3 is TGTGCCAGCAGCTTCGGCAGGGTGAACACTGAAGCTTTCTTT.

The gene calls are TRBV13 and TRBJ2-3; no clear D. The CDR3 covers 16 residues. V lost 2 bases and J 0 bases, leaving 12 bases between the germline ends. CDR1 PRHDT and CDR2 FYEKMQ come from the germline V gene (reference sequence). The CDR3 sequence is CASSLRRVLSTDTQYF. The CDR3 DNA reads TGTGCCAGCAGCTTAAGACGGGTACTTAGCACAGATACGCAGTATTTT. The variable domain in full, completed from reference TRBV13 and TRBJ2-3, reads AAGVIQSPRHLIKEKRETATLKCYPIPRHDTVYWYQQGPGQDPQFLISFYEKMQSDKGSIPDRFSAQQFSDYHSELNMSSLELGDSALYFCASSLRRVLSTDTQYFGPGTRLTVL.